This T cell receptor (beta chain) emerged from a study of beta chain features in type 1 diabetes. Study-level information: The patients were much like the healthy donors in age, gender and cell yields.

This clone was recorded a few times. Its antigen remains unknown. Of the isolated RNA, all was reverse transcribed, and so the sequenced material was expressed TCRB transcripts. Each sample of naive, central memory or regulatory T cells had, on average, about 3.57 million reads. Profiling relied on immunoSEQ multiplex PCR, and the TCRdb table lists in-frame clones only, not all of them. The repertoire consists of around 340,000 clones, with 7.5% to 9% occurring once and the leading ten covering more than 0.4%. Germline assignment: CDR1 SGHAT and CDR2 FQNNGV. V lost 2 bases and J lost 3, with 8 bases in between. The CDR3 totals 13 residues. Researchers reported sorting CD4+ naive, central memory, regulatory and stem cell-like memory cells via CD45RO/CCR7/CD25/CD127/CD95/CD27. Study-wide results and caveats: With patients and controls alike, PCR might favor shorter templates to an equal degree.

The clonotype was recovered from a woman in her late teens or twenties in good health. V gene TRBV11-2 combines with J gene TRBJ2-7; D ambiguous. The specimen sequenced was central memory CD4+ T cells from blood. CDR3 amino acids: CASSLTYNYEQYF. The CDR3 region has the DNA TGTGCCAGCAGCTTAACGTACAACTACGAGCAGTACTTC.